This is a list of T cell receptor beta chains from one sample in a study of OX40 agonist ivuxolimab in advanced cancers. TCRdb's table, derived via immunoSEQ multiplex PCR, lists solely in-frame clones and lacks some. The sample yields roughly 64,000 clones, approximately 80% seen once. The material was CD4+ or CD8+ T cells sorted from blood, obtained in a trial of the OX40 agonist ivuxolimab. These receptors were obtained from an adult with an advanced solid tumor such as melanoma, head and neck, liver or kidney cancer. The CDR3 runs from the conserved cysteine through the conserved F or W. A D gene is named only where the DNA matches it firmly. Not every row has a clone size; where given, it reads once, few, many or a size class.

v_call	d_call	clone_size	j_call	cdr3_aa	cdr3_nt
TRBV5-1	-	-	TRBJ2-3	CASSLGYQETTDTQYF	TGCGCCAGCAGCTTGGGCTACCAAGAGACCACAGATACGCAGTATTTT
TRBV10-3	-	-	TRBJ2-1	CAISVSTYRSYNEQFF	TGTGCCATCAGTGTATCGACTTACCGCTCCTACAATGAGCAGTTCTTC
TRBV5-4	-	-	TRBJ2-5	CASSLLGGPQETQYF	TGTGCCAGCAGCTTGTTAGGGGGGCCGCAAGAGACCCAGTACTTC
TRBV5-3	-	-	TRBJ1-3	CARSLTVVSGNTIYF	TGTGCCAGAAGCTTGACAGTTGTCTCTGGAAACACCATATATTTT
TRBV2	TRBD1	-	TRBJ1-4	CASRPGQGEKLFF	TGTGCCAGCAGACCGGGACAGGGGGAAAAACTGTTTTTT
TRBV6-1	-	few	TRBJ2-7	CASSDSRTTSYEQYF	TGTGCCAGCAGTGATTCCAGGACAACCTCCTACGAGCAGTACTTC
TRBV4-3	-	-	TRBJ2-3	CASSRLASDTQYF	TGCGCCAGCAGCCGCCTGGCTTCAGATACGCAGTATTTT
TRBV7-9	-	-	TRBJ2-5	CASSLAGERETQYF	TGTGCCAGCAGCTTAGCGGGGGAACGAGAGACCCAGTACTTC
TRBV9	TRBD2	few	TRBJ2-3	CASSVGGLAGAPGQYF	TGTGCCAGCAGCGTAGGAGGGCTAGCGGGGGCGCCAGGGCAGTATTTT
TRBV6-1	-	-	TRBJ1-3	CASSPGSGGNTIYF	TGTGCCAGCAGCCCAGGGTCAGGTGGAAACACCATATATTTT
TRBV6-6	-	-	TRBJ1-5	CASSPGGQPQHF	TGTGCCAGCAGCCCCGGGGGGCAGCCCCAGCATTTT
TRBV27	TRBD2	-	TRBJ2-2	CASSLPGLYSGELFF	TGTGCCAGCAGTCTACCGGGACTATACTCCGGGGAGCTGTTTTTT
TRBV5-1	-	-	TRBJ1-1	CASRSDYFANTEAFF	TGCGCCAGCAGAAGCGACTACTTCGCGAACACTGAAGCTTTCTTT
TRBV7-8	-	-	TRBJ2-3	CASSLEGGVMVQYF	TGTGCCAGCAGCTTAGAGGGGGGGGTGATGGTGCAGTATTTT
TRBV7-3	TRBD1	-	TRBJ2-1	CASSLMGTGRGEQFF	TGTGCCAGCAGCTTAATGGGGACAGGCCGGGGGGAGCAGTTCTTC
TRBV5-1	TRBD1	-	TRBJ2-5	CASSSGTGGFQETQYF	TGCGCCAGCAGCTCCGGGACAGGGGGTTTCCAAGAGACCCAGTACTTC
TRBV19	-	-	TRBJ2-5	CASSIGGGQETQYF	TGTGCCAGTAGTATAGGGGGAGGACAAGAGACCCAGTACTTC
TRBV4-2	TRBD2	-	TRBJ2-3	CASSQVGGGSPPDTQYF	TGTGCCAGCAGCCAAGTTGGCGGGGGGTCCCCTCCAGATACGCAGTATTTT
TRBV7-2	-	-	TRBJ1-4	CASRMGGSVEKLFF	TGTGCCAGCCGAATGGGGGGGTCCGTCGAAAAACTGTTTTTT
TRBV4-3	-	-	TRBJ1-2	CASSQDRSQKHYGYTF	TGCGCCAGCAGCCAAGACCGGAGTCAGAAACACTATGGCTACACCTTC
TRBV11-3	-	few	TRBJ2-5	CASSLAVSGYRETQYF	TGTGCCAGCAGCTTAGCTGTGTCGGGATACCGGGAGACCCAGTACTTC
TRBV10-3	-	-	TRBJ2-3	CAISEGSTDTQYF	TGTGCCATCTCCGAGGGATCCACAGATACGCAGTATTTT
TRBV6-1	TRBD2	-	TRBJ2-1	CASSGGGSGREYNEQFF	TGTGCCAGCAGTGGGGGGGGTAGCGGGAGGGAATACAATGAGCAGTTCTTC
TRBV28	-	-	TRBJ2-1	CASTPGEGPYNEQFF	TGTGCCAGCACCCCAGGGGAGGGCCCCTACAATGAGCAGTTCTTC
TRBV30	-	once	TRBJ2-7	CAWRLPPGYEQYF	TGTGCCTGGAGACTCCCCCCAGGCTACGAGCAGTACTTC
TRBV7-9	-	-	TRBJ1-3	CASSEVGGGNTIYF	TGTGCCAGCAGCGAAGTAGGGGGTGGAAACACCATATATTTT
TRBV9	-	-	TRBJ2-7	CASSVASGSYEQYF	TGTGCCAGCAGCGTAGCGTCGGGGTCTTACGAGCAGTACTTC
TRBV27	-	-	TRBJ1-2	CASSFQGNYGYTF	TGTGCCAGCAGTTTCCAGGGAAACTATGGCTACACCTTC
TRBV7-3	-	-	TRBJ1-5	CASSLHQNQPQHF	TGTGCCAGCAGCTTACATCAGAATCAGCCCCAGCATTTT
TRBV19	-	-	TRBJ1-2	CASSPLEFGYTF	TGTGCCAGTAGCCCACTGGAGTTCGGCTACACCTTC
TRBV7-2	-	-	TRBJ2-5	CASSPGRGETQYF	TGTGCCAGCAGCCCCGGACGGGGAGAGACCCAGTACTTC
TRBV19	-	-	TRBJ1-6	CASSARSRVGNSPLHF	TGTGCCAGTAGTGCGCGCAGCAGGGTAGGAAATTCACCCCTCCACTTT
TRBV19	TRBD1	medium-sized	TRBJ1-5	CASSEPGQGTQPQHF	TGTGCCAGTAGTGAGCCGGGACAGGGCACTCAGCCCCAGCATTTT
TRBV11-3	TRBD2	-	TRBJ2-3	CASSLGTSEGTDTQYF	TGTGCCAGCAGCTTAGGGACTAGCGAGGGCACAGATACGCAGTATTTT
TRBV6-4	-	few	TRBJ1-2	CASSDVWGRDFYGYTF	TGTGCCAGCAGTGACGTTTGGGGCAGGGACTTCTATGGCTACACCTTC
TRBV7-6	-	-	TRBJ1-5	CASSLGAARPQHF	TGTGCCAGCAGCTTAGGGGCGGCTCGCCCCCAGCATTTT
TRBV27	-	-	TRBJ1-6	CASSSTQSSYNSPLHF	TGTGCCAGCAGTTCGACTCAGAGCTCCTATAATTCACCCCTCCACTTT
TRBV7-7	TRBD2	-	TRBJ2-1	CASSSTSGGYNEQFF	TGTGCCAGCAGCTCGACTAGCGGGGGGTACAATGAGCAGTTCTTC
TRBV7-9	-	-	TRBJ2-1	CASSPGRVNEQFF	TGTGCCAGCAGCCCAGGACGGGTCAATGAGCAGTTCTTC
TRBV6-1	TRBD2	-	TRBJ2-3	CASSWGGSGTDTQYF	TGTGCCAGCAGTTGGGGCGGGAGCGGAACAGATACGCAGTATTTT
TRBV6-1	-	-	TRBJ1-2	CASSGRVIGYTF	TGTGCCAGCAGTGGCAGGGTGATTGGCTACACCTTC
TRBV7-8	-	-	TRBJ1-2	CASSQDSYGYTF	TGTGCCAGCAGCCAAGACAGCTATGGCTACACCTTC
TRBV7-9	-	-	TRBJ2-1	CASSLPRRLGSYNEQFF	TGTGCCAGCAGTTTACCCCGCCGGCTAGGGTCCTACAATGAGCAGTTCTTC
TRBV19	TRBD1	-	TRBJ1-6	CASSPVGQGASIGSPLHF	TGTGCCAGTAGTCCGGTCGGACAGGGGGCCTCGATTGGTTCACCCCTCCACTTT
TRBV5-4	TRBD1	-	TRBJ1-6	CASSSTGRTSPLHF	TGTGCCAGCAGCTCGACAGGGAGGACTTCACCCCTCCACTTT